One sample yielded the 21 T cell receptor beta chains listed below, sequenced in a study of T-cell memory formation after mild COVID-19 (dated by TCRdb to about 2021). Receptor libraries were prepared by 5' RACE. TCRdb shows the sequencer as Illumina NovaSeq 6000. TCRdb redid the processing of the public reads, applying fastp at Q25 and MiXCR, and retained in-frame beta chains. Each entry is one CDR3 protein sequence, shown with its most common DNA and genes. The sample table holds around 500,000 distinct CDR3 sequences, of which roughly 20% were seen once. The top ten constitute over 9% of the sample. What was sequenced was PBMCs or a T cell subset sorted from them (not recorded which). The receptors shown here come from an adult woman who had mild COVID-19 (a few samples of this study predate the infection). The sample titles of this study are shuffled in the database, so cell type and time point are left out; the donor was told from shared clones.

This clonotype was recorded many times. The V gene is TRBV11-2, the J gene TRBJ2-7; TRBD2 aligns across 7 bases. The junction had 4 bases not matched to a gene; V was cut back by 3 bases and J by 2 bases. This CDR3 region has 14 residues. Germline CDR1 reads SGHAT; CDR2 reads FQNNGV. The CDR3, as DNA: TGTGCCAGCAGCTTCGGGGGGTTAACCTACGAGCAGTACTTC. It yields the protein CASSFGGLTYEQYF.

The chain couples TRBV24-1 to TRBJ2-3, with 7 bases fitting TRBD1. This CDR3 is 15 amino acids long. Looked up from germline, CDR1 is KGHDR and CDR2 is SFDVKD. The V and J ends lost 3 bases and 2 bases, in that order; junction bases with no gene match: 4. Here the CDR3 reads CATSDGTVVTDTQYF. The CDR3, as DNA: TGTGCCACCAGTGATGGGACAGTGGTCACAGATACGCAGTATTTT.

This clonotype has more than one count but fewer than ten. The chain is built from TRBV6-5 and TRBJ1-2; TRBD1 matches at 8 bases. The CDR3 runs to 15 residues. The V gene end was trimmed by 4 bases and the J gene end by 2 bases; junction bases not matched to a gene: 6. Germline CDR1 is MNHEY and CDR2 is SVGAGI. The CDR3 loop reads CASSSRGRRNYGYTF. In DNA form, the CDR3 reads TGTGCCAGCAGTTCCAGGGGGCGGCGGAACTATGGCTACACCTTC.

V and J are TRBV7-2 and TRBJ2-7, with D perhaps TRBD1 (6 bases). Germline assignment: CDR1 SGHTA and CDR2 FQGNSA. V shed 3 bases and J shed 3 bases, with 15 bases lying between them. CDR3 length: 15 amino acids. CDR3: CASSLQSLGGYEQYF. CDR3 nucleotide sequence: TGTGCCAGCAGCTTGCAGTCCCTAGGGGGCTACGAGCAGTACTTC.

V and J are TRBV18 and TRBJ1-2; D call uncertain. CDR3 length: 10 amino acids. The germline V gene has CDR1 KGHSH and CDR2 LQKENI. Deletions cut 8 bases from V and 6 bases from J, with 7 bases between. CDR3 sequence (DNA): TGTGCCAGCCCCCCCGATGGCTACACCTTC. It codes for CASPPDGYTF.

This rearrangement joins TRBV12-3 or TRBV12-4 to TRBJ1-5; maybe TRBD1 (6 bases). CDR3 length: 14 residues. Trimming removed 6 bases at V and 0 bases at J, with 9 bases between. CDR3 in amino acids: CASSDRTSNQPQHF. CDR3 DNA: TGTGCCAGCAGCGACAGGACTAGCAATCAGCCCCAGCATTTT.

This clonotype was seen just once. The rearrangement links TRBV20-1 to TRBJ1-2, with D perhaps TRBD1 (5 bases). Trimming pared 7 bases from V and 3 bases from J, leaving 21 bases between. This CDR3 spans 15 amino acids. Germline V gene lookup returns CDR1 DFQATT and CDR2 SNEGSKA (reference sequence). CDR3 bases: TGCAGTGTGTCCGACCCCGGGACTGTTTACTATGGCTACACCTTC. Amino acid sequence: CSVSDPGTVYYGYTF.

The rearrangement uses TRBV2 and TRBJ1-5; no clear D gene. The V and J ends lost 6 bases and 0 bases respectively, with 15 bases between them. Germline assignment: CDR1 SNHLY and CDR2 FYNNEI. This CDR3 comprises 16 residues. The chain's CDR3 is CASRTAPEDSNQPQHF. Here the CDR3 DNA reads TGTGCCAGCAGGACCGCCCCGGAGGATAGCAATCAGCCCCAGCATTTT.

CDR3 residues: CASTEKGASTEAFF. The DNA for the CDR3 is TGTGCCAGCACCGAGAAGGGGGCTTCGACTGAAGCTTTCTTT. This chain links TRBV2 with TRBJ1-1; TRBD1 agrees at 7 bases. With 7 bases clipped from V and 5 bases from J, the junction kept 10 bases outside the gene matches. Germline assignment: CDR1 SNHLY and CDR2 FYNNEI. CDR3 length equals 14 residues. Full variable domain (missing parts from reference TRBV2 and TRBJ1-1): EPEVTQTPSHQVTQMGQEVILRCVPISNHLYFYWYRQILGQKVEFLVSFYNNEISEKSEIFDDQFSVERPDGSNFTLKIRSTKLEDSAMYFCASTEKGASTEAFFGQGTRLTVV.

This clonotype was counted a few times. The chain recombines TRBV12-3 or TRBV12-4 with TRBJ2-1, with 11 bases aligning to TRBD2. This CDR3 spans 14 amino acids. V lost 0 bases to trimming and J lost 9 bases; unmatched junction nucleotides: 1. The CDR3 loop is CASSLASGGAEQFF. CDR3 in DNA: TGTGCCAGCAGTTTAGCTAGCGGGGGGGCTGAGCAGTTCTTC.

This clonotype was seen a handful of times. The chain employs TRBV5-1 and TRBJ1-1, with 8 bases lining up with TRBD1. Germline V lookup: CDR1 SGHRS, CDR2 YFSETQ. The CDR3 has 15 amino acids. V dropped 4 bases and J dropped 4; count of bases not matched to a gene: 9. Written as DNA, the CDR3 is TGCGCCAGCAGCCCTGGACAGGGAGTCCCCACTGAAGCTTTCTTT. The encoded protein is CASSPGQGVPTEAFF.

CDR3 amino acids: CASTTSGSSYNEQFF. The DNA of the CDR3 is TGCGCCAGCACCACTAGCGGAAGCTCCTACAATGAGCAGTTCTTC. The chain recombines TRBV5-1 with TRBJ2-1; 8 bases match TRBD2. J gave up 0 bases and V 6 bases, and 5 bases lay outside the gene matches. The CDR3 extends over 15 amino acids. Germline CDR1 is SGHRS and CDR2 is YFSETQ.

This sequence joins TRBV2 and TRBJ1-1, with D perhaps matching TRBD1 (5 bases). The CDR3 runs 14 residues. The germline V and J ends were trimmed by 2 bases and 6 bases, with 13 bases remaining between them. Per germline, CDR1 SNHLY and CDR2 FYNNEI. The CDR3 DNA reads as TGTGCCAGCAGTGAATTCAGACAGACCTCTGAAGCTTTCTTT. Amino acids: CASSEFRQTSEAFF.

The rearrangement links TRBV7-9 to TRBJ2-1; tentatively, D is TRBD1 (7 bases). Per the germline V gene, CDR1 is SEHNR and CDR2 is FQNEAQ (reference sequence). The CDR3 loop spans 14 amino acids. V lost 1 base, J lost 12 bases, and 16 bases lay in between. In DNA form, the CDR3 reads TGTGCCAGCAGCTTAGTAACTAGCCGACAGGGGCAGTTCTTC. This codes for CASSLVTSRQGQFF.

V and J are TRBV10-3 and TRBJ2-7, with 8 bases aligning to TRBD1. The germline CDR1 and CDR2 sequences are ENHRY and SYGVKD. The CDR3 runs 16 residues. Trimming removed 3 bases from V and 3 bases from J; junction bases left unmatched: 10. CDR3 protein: CAISEIKGDRGYEQYF. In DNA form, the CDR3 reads TGTGCCATCAGTGAAATCAAAGGAGACAGGGGCTACGAGCAGTACTTC.

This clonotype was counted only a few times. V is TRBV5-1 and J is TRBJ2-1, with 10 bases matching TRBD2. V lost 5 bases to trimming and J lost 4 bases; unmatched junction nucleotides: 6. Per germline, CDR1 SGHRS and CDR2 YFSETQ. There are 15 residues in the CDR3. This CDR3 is CASRVAGGSYNEQFF. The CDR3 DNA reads TGCGCCAGCAGGGTAGCGGGGGGTTCATACAATGAGCAGTTCTTC.

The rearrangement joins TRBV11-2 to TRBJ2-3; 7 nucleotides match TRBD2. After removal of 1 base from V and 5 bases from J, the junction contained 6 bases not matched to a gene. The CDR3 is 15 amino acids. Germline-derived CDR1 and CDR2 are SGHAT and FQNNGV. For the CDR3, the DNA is TGTGCCAGCAGCTTAGGGGCGGGAGCTATAGATACGCAGTATTTT. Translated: CASSLGAGAIDTQYF.

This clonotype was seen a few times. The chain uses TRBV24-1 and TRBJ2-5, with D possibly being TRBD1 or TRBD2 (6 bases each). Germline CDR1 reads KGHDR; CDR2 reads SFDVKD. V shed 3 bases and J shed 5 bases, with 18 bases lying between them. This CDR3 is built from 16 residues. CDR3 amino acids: CATSDPNEQGGETQYF. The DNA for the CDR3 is TGTGCCACCAGTGATCCAAATGAACAAGGGGGGGAGACCCAGTACTTC.

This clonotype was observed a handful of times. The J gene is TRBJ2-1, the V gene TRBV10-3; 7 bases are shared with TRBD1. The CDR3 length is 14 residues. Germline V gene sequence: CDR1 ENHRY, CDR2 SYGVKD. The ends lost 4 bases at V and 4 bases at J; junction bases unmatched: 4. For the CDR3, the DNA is TGTGCCATCAGTGCCCCGGGACAGTACAATGAGCAGTTCTTC. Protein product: CAISAPGQYNEQFF.

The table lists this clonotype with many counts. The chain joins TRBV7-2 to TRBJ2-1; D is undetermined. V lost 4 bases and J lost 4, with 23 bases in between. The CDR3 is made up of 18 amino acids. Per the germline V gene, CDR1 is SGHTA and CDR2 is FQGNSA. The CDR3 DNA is TGTGCCAGCAGCTCTGGCTTGGGGATCGGGCCTAGGTACAATGAGCAGTTCTTC. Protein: CASSSGLGIGPRYNEQFF.

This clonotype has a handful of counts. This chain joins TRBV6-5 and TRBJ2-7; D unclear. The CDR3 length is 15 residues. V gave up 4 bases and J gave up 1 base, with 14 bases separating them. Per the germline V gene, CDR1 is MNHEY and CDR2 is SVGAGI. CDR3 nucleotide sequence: TGTGCCAGCAGTTTCGACCCCTATACTTCCTACGAGCAGTACTTC. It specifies CASSFDPYTSYEQYF.